The rows below give T cell receptor beta chains drawn from one sample of a study of neoadjuvant anti-PD-1 for oral cavity cancer. Only in-frame clones appear in the TCRdb table, and some are missing; sequencing was by immunoSEQ multiplex PCR. The profile shows roughly 9,600 clones, about 70% of them singletons. The specimen was PBMCs, collected after nivolumab (anti-PD-1) treatment. Receptor source: a person between 35 and 79 years old with oral cavity squamous cell carcinoma. CDR3s include the opening cysteine and the closing phenylalanine or tryptophan. A D gene is named only where the DNA matches it firmly. Where a row states a size, it is once, few, many or the class of an expanded clone; other rows omit it.

J,V,size,D,DNA,CDR3
TRBJ2-3,TRBV7-6,.,.,TGTGCCAGCAGCTCCGGGATCTCCACAGATACGCAGTATTTT,CASSSGISTDTQYF
TRBJ2-1,TRBV27,.,TRBD2,TGTGCCAGCAGTCCCTCTACTCGGGAGGGTTACAATGAGCAGTTCTTC,CASSPSTREGYNEQFF
TRBJ2-7,TRBV19,.,TRBD1,TGTGCCAGTAGCGACAGGGCGGACGAGCAGTACTTC,CASSDRADEQYF
TRBJ1-2,TRBV7-9,.,.,TGTGCCAGCAGCTTAGAAGCAGGTGGCTACACCTTC,CASSLEAGGYTF
TRBJ2-3,TRBV15,.,.,TGTGCCACCAGCAGAGATACGGTATTGACAGGAACAGATACGCAGTATTTT,CATSRDTVLTGTDTQYF
TRBJ2-4,TRBV2,.,TRBD1,TGTGCCAGCAGTAGACAGGGTCTAGCCAAAAACATTCAGTACTTC,CASSRQGLAKNIQYF
TRBJ1-5,TRBV9,.,.,TGTGCCAGCAGCCGGGAGGGGGGTCTGGGCAATCAGCCCCAGCATTTT,CASSREGGLGNQPQHF
TRBJ1-2,TRBV28,medium-sized,.,TGTGCCAGCAGTCCCAACTATGGCTACACCTTC,CASSPNYGYTF
TRBJ1-1,TRBV30,.,.,TGTGCCTGGATCAGGGAGAACACTGAAGCTTTCTTT,CAWIRENTEAFF
TRBJ2-1,TRBV15,.,TRBD1,TGTGCCACCAGCAGGTCCCGGACAGGGGTTCGAAATGAGCAGTTCTTC,CATSRSRTGVRNEQFF
TRBJ1-2,TRBV4-1,.,TRBD1,TGCGCCAGCAGCCAATTGACAGGGGTAGAGGGCTACACCTTC,CASSQLTGVEGYTF
TRBJ1-3,TRBV30,few,TRBD1,TGTGCCTGGAGTGGGGGACAGGGCTCCCCTGGAAACACCATATATTTT,CAWSGGQGSPGNTIYF
TRBJ1-2,TRBV18,.,.,TGTGCCAGCTCACCACGTACTCAGGGGCGAGCTAACTATGGCTACACCTTC,CASSPRTQGRANYGYTF
TRBJ1-5,TRBV2,.,.,TGTGCCAGCATCAGGCAGGCGTCGGGCAATCAGCCCCAGCATTTT,CASIRQASGNQPQHF